This T cell receptor beta chain was sequenced during a study of T-cell reconstitution after alpha-beta-depleted transplantation in children. Whole-study results and caveats: The high TCRbeta diversity at day 60 in some patients came from surviving recipient T cells and thymic progenitors. It was reported that alpha-beta T cells came from several hundred expanded graft clones (about two months after transplant). T-cell counts and diversity were attributed mostly to newly produced T cells one year after transplant.

For TCRbeta, the library was prepared with unique molecular identifiers. TCRdb used MiXCR to reprocess the PCR reads, holding one entry per CDR3 protein. The sample lists a few hundred thousand distinct CDR3 sequences, roughly 13% occurring once. Germline V gene lookup returns CDR1 MNHEY and CDR2 SVGAGI. The CDR3 runs to 15 residues. V lost 0 bases and J 7 bases, leaving 16 bases between the germline ends. Regarding this clonotype: Its specificity is not known.

This rearrangement joins TRBV6-5 to TRBJ2-7, with no clear D. Sequenced material: PBMCs, mostly from graft donor cells, taken 360 days after TCRalphabeta/CD19-depleted stem cell transplant. The receptor's source is a male patient younger than 18 who had a stem cell transplant for acute myeloid leukemia, so the T cells may come from the graft donor. In DNA, the CDR3 is TGTGCCAGCAGTTACTCGGTTGGGATAGCTTTGGAGCAGTACTTC. It is translated as CASSYSVGIALEQYF.